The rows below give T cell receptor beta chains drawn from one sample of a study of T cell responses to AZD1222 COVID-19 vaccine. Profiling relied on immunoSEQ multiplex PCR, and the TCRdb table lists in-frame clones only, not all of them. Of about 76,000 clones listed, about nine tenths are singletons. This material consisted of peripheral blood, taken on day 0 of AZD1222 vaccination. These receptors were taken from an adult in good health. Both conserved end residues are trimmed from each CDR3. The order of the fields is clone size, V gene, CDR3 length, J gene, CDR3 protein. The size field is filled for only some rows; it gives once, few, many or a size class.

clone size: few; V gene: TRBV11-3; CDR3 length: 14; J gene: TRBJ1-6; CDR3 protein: ASSLGGTGGFSPLH
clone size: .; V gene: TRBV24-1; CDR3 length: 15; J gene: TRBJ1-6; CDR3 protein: ATSDFWPSSYNSPLH
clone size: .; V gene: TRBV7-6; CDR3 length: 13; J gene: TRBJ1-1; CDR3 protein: ASSPRQGSATEAF
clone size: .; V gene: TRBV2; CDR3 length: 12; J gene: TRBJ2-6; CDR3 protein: ASSDTSGANVLT
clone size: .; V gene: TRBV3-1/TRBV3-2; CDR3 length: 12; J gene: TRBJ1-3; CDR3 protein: ASSPRDSGNTIY
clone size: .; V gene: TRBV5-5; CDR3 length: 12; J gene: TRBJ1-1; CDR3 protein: ASSLGGAGTEAF
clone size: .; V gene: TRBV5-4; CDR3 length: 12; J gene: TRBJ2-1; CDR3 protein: ASSRSGPYNEQF
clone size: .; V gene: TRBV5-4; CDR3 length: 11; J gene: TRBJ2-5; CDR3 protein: ASSLWGDETQY
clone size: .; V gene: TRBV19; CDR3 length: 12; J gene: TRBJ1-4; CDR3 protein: ASKGGQSNEKLF
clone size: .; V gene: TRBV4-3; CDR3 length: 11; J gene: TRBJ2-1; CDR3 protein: ASSLLGRDEQF
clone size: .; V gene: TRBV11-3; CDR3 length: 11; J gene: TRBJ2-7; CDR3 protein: ASKIAGVYEQY
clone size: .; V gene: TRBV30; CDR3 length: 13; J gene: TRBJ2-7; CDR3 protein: AWRGSDRSSYEQY
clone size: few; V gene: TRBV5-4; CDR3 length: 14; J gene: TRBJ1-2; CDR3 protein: ASSWGQGARTYGYT